The present TCR beta chain was sequenced within a study of control samples from healthy donors and cancer patients. Per the germline V gene, CDR1 is SGHRS and CDR2 is YFSETQ. J lost 6 bases, V lost 4 bases, and 6 bases had no gene match. The CDR3 loop spans 15 amino acids. Method: immunoSEQ multiplex PCR; TCRdb's copy keeps in-frame clones and lacks some. The sample consists of about 120,000 clones, around 89% of them appearing once. The rearrangement links TRBV5-1 to TRBJ1-4, with 10 bases that match TRBD1. This clonotype was obtained from a woman aged 55-75 years with lung cancer. The sequenced sample consisted of PBMCs. CDR3 bases: TGCGCCAGCAGCGGACAGGGGGGAGGCGATGAAAAACTGTTTTTT. Protein sequence: CASSGQGGGDEKLFF.